These 22 T cell receptor beta chains came from one sample sequenced in a study of identical twins. TCRdb independently ran MiXCR on the 5' RACE reads; one entry per CDR3 protein. The profile covers hundreds of thousands of distinct CDR3 sequences, with around 20% appearing a single time and 4% to 4.5% taken by the ten largest. A further study also used this sample, focusing on T cells expressing NK-cell markers.

The sequenced sample was PBMCs. The receptors originated from a woman aged 18-35 years in good health.

The rearrangement links TRBV20-1 to TRBJ2-3; 7 nucleotides line up with TRBD2. Germline V gene sequence: CDR1 DFQATT, CDR2 SNEGSKA (reference sequence). The junction had 8 bases not matched to a gene; V was cut back by 6 bases and J by 2 bases. This CDR3 spans 14 amino acids. The chain's CDR3 is CSAERGSNTDTQYF. The CDR3, as DNA: TGCAGTGCGGAGCGGGGCTCAAACACAGATACGCAGTATTTT.

V gene TRBV27 combines with J gene TRBJ2-3; TRBD2 aligns across 11 bases. The V gene's germline CDR1 is MNHEY and CDR2 SMNVEV (reference sequence). This CDR3 is 16 amino acids long. V was pared by 5 bases and J by 3 bases, with 7 bases of the junction left unmatched. The CDR3 nucleotides read TGTGCCAGCAGTCTACTAGCGGGAGTTTTTACAGATACGCAGTATTTT. Encoded protein: CASSLLAGVFTDTQYF.

For this clonotype: Just one base apart from a much larger clone, this may be a read error. V and J are TRBV12-3 or TRBV12-4 and TRBJ2-1, with a tentative D call TRBD1 (6 bases). V lost 7 bases and J lost 9, with 16 bases in between. The CDR3 totals 13 residues. The CDR3 region is CASTSTGGLEQFF. DNA of the CDR3: TGTGCCAGCACATCGACAGGAGGTCTTGAGCAGTTCTTC.

The rearrangement links TRBV5-6 to TRBJ1-6; the match to TRBD1 covers 7 bases. Germline loops: CDR1 SGHDT, CDR2 YYEEEE. CDR3 length equals 13 residues. V shed 7 bases, J shed 10 bases, and the junction held 8 bases outside the gene matches. In DNA form, the CDR3 reads TGTGCCAGCCAAGGACAGGCTCGGTCACCCCTCCACTTT. This sequence encodes CASQGQARSPLHF.

The sample holds a few counts of this clonotype. The chain joins TRBV29-1 to TRBJ2-7, with 10 positions matching TRBD2. The CDR3 sequence is 13 residues long. Germline V gene sequence: CDR1 SQVTM, CDR2 ANQGSEA. V shed 4 bases and J 2 bases; nucleotides not matched to a gene: 2. The CDR3 spells CSVGAGGAYEQYF. The CDR3 nucleotides are TGCAGCGTTGGAGCGGGAGGGGCCTACGAGCAGTACTTC.

The chain employs TRBV11-2 and TRBJ2-1; TRBD1 matches at 7 bases. Germline CDR1 SGHAT, CDR2 FQNNGV. Trimming removed 6 bases from V and 8 bases from J; junction bases left unmatched: 13. The CDR3 covers 15 residues. In DNA, the CDR3 is TGTGCCAGCAGAGGAACGAGACAGGGAAGTTATGAGCAGTTCTTC. This sequence encodes CASRGTRQGSYEQFF.

The chain joins TRBV27 to TRBJ2-7; D is possibly TRBD1 (6 bases). Germline V gene lookup returns CDR1 MNHEY and CDR2 SMNVEV (reference sequence). The CDR3 is 13 amino acids. V gave up 3 bases and J gave up 3 bases, with 9 bases separating them. The DNA of the CDR3 is TGTGCCAGCAGTTTGATGACAGGCTACGAGCAGTACTTC. Translating it yields CASSLMTGYEQYF.

This clonotype was detected ten times or more. The CDR3 DNA reads TGCGCCAGCAGCCAAGACGCCGGGTATGGGGGCTACACCTTC. It translates to CASSQDAGYGGYTF. This sequence joins TRBV4-1 and TRBJ1-2; D is undetermined. The CDR3 has 14 residues. Germline loops: CDR1 MGHRA, CDR2 YSYEKL. Trimming took 0 bases from V and 8 from J, leaving 13 bases between them.

This clonotype was counted only a few times. The genes are TRBV20-1 and TRBJ2-5; D tentatively fits TRBD1 or TRBD2 (5 bases each). The CDR3 length is 15 residues. Germline values: CDR1 DFQATT, CDR2 SNEGSKA (reference sequence). Deletions cut 2 bases from V and 3 bases from J, with 16 bases between. CDR3 amino acids: CSARPGTPREETQYF. In nucleotides, the CDR3 is TGCAGTGCTAGACCCGGGACCCCGAGGGAAGAGACCCAGTACTTC.

The V and J genes are TRBV12-3 or TRBV12-4 and TRBJ1-4; D unresolved. The ends were cut back, 2 bases at V and 3 bases at J, with 7 bases in the middle. The CDR3 is 14 residues long. This CDR3 is CASSLREANEKLFF. The CDR3 nucleotides read TGTGCCAGCAGTTTAAGGGAGGCTAATGAAAAACTGTTTTTT.

In its sample, this clonotype was seen a few times. This chain uses TRBV18 with TRBJ2-6, with D unclear. Germline loops: CDR1 KGHSH, CDR2 LQKENI. Deletions cut 3 bases from V and 2 bases from J, with 8 bases between. The CDR3 totals 15 residues. CDR3 in DNA: TGTGCCAGCTCACCCTCCATCCCTGGGGCCAACGTCCTGACTTTC. Translated, it gives CASSPSIPGANVLTF.

The chain is built from TRBV4-3 and TRBJ2-3, with 8 bases identical to TRBD2. The V gene end was trimmed by 3 bases and the J gene end by 4 bases; junction bases not matched to a gene: 9. Germline CDR1 is LGHNA and CDR2 is YSLEER. This CDR3 is 16 amino acids long. CDR3 DNA sequence: TGCGCCAGCAGCCAGGGTGACGGGAGGGAGTCAGATACGCAGTATTTT. It codes for CASSQGDGRESDTQYF.

Many counts were recorded for this clonotype. This chain connects TRBV12-3 or TRBV12-4 to TRBJ2-7, with D uncertain. The CDR3 sequence is 15 residues long. V was clipped by 2 bases and J by 4 bases, with 15 bases between them. The CDR3 bases are TGTGCCAGCAGTTTAACCTTCCAGGCACGATACGAGCAGTACTTC. Its protein product is CASSLTFQARYEQYF.

In this sample, this clonotype turned up a few times. CDR3 region: CATNPITSRGEQYF. The CDR3 DNA sequence: TGTGCCACCAATCCCATAACTAGCCGCGGCGAGCAGTACTTC. This sequence joins TRBV6-1 and TRBJ2-7; possible D gene TRBD2, 6 bases. Trimming pared 10 bases from V and 6 bases from J, leaving 22 bases between. The CDR3 spans 14 residues. Germline V gene sequence: CDR1 MNHNS, CDR2 SASEGT.

This clonotype was seen a few times. The V gene is TRBV5-1, the J gene TRBJ2-7; TRBD2 aligns across 7 bases. The CDR3 spans 15 residues. Looked up from germline, CDR1 is SGHRS and CDR2 is YFSETQ. V trimming: 0 bases; J trimming: 3 bases; junction bases outside the gene matches: 6. CDR3 loop: CASSLVRGGHYEQYF. In DNA, the CDR3 is TGCGCCAGCAGCTTGGTTCGGGGAGGGCACTACGAGCAGTACTTC.

There are a few counts of this clonotype. This CDR3 reads CASRSGGGDEQFF. The CDR3 nucleotides are TGCGCCAGCAGGTCGGGAGGGGGAGATGAGCAGTTCTTC. The gene calls are TRBV5-1 and TRBJ2-1, with 8 bases lining up with TRBD2. Germline trimming cut 5 bases from V and 8 bases from J; bases unmatched to any gene: 6. CDR1 and CDR2 from the germline V gene are SGHRS and YFSETQ. The CDR3 runs to 13 residues.

This clonotype was seen a handful of times. The chain joins TRBV11-2 to TRBJ2-1, with D perhaps assigned TRBD1 or TRBD2 (5 bases each). The V and J ends lost 0 bases and 6 bases respectively, with 12 bases between them. The CDR3 contains 15 residues. Germline CDR1 and CDR2: SGHAT and FQNNGV. CDR3 region: CASSLEGVRTNEQFF. In nucleotides, the CDR3 is TGTGCCAGCAGCTTAGAGGGGGTTAGGACCAATGAGCAGTTCTTC.

This clonotype was seen repeatedly, ten times or more. This chain's CDR3 is CASSKGSMNTEAFF. CDR3 nucleotide sequence: TGTGCCAGCAGCAAGGGTTCCATGAACACTGAAGCTTTCTTT. V is TRBV21-1 and J is TRBJ1-1. TRBV21-1 is annotated as a pseudogene. The CDR3 totals 14 residues.

In its sample, this clonotype was seen a few times. The chain joins TRBV12-3 or TRBV12-4 to TRBJ1-1; 8 bases align to TRBD1. J was trimmed by 0 bases and V by 0 bases; bases with no gene match: 3. The length of the CDR3 is 16 residues. The CDR3 nucleotides read TGTGCCAGCAGTTTAGCTGACAGGGGCTTGAACACTGAAGCTTTCTTT. It yields the protein CASSLADRGLNTEAFF.

A few counts support this clonotype. The rearrangement joins TRBV20-1 to TRBJ2-1; D tentatively fits TRBD1 or TRBD2 (6 bases each). The germline gives CDR1 DFQATT, CDR2 SNEGSKA (reference sequence). This CDR3 has 13 residues. V lost 7 bases and J 7 bases, leaving 17 bases between the germline ends. CDR3 bases: TGCAGTGGAAGACGGGGGCCGGGGAATGAGCAGTTCTTC. It is translated as CSGRRGPGNEQFF.

The chain carries TRBV5-1 and TRBJ1-2, with D tentatively TRBD1 (5 bases). Trimming removed 0 bases at V and 1 base at J, with 13 bases between. This CDR3 is built from 16 residues. Germline lookup yields CDR1 SGHRS and CDR2 YFSETQ. Here the CDR3 reads CASSLDPGNLNYGYTF. The CDR3 DNA reads as TGCGCCAGCAGCTTGGATCCAGGGAACCTTAACTATGGCTACACCTTC. Complete variable domain (other parts from reference TRBV5-1 and TRBJ1-2): KAGVTQTPRYLIKTRGQQVTLSCSPISGHRSVSWYQQTPGQGLQFLFEYFSETQRNKGNFPGRFSGRQFSNSRSEMNVSTLELGDSALYLCASSLDPGNLNYGYTFGSGTRLTVV.

This clonotype was detected once. V gene TRBV7-6 combines with J gene TRBJ2-5; D remains ambiguous. The CDR3 covers 13 residues. V dropped 2 bases and J dropped 0 bases, with 4 bases sitting between them. Germline lookup yields CDR1 SGHVS and CDR2 FNYEAQ. This chain's CDR3 is CASSLLYQETQYF. The CDR3 DNA is TGTGCCAGCAGCTTACTGTACCAAGAGACCCAGTACTTC.